These T cell receptor beta chains were read from a single sample in a study of T-cell reconstitution after alpha-beta-depleted transplantation in children. TCRdb recomputed calls from the PCR reads with MiXCR, one row per CDR3 protein. Among roughly 100,000 distinct CDR3 sequences listed, 6% were seen once. The sample in question was PBMCs, mostly from graft donor cells, obtained 60 days after TCRalphabeta/CD19-depleted stem cell transplant. The receptors stem from a female patient aged 2 to 10 who had a stem cell transplant for Fanconi anemia, so the T cells may come from the graft donor. Both conserved end residues are trimmed from each CDR3.

v_call cdr3_aa
TRBV29-1 SVVPALTEAF
TRBV29-1 SARLAGVRETQY
TRBV5-6 ASSLVEPVAKNIQY
TRBV5-6 ASSLFLAGVTDTQY
TRBV18 ASSPSTGTTGELF
TRBV2 ASCPSLMGLASYEQY
TRBV15 ATSRLDRLVPYEQY
TRBV12-3/TRBV12-4 ASSLVSGMGVTQY
TRBV28 ASSSAGQGETQY
TRBV28 ASSSRDRGFLQPQH